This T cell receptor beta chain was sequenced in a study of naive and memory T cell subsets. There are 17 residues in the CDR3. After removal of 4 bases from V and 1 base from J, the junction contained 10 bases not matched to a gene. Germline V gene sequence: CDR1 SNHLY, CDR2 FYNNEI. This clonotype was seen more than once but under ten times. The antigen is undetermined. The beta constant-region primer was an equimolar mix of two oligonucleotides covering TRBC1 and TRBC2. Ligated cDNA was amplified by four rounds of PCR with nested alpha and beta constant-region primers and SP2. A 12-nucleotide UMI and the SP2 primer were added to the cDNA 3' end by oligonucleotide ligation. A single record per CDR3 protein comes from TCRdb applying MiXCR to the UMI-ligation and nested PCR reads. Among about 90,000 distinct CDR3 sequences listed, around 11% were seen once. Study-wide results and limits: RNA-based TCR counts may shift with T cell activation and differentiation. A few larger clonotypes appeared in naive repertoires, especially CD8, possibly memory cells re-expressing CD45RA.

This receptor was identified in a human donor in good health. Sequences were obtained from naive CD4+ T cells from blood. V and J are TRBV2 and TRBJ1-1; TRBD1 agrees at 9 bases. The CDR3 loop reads CASSVQGQGLRNTEAFF. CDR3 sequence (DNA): TGTGCCAGCAGTGTACAGGGACAGGGATTAAGGAACACTGAAGCTTTCTTT. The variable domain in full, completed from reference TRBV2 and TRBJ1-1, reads EPEVTQTPSHQVTQMGQEVILRCVPISNHLYFYWYRQILGQKVEFLVSFYNNEISEKSEIFDDQFSVERPDGSNFTLKIRSTKLEDSAMYFCASSVQGQGLRNTEAFFGQGTRLTVV.